This is a list of T cell receptor beta chains from one sample in a study of human T cells and chemical hapten exposure. TCRdb ran MiXCR on the RACE reads and lists one entry per CDR3 protein. This table holds about 77,000 distinct CDR3 sequences, around 9.3% found once. Sequencing was carried out using whole blood. These receptors were collected from a female donor in good health. Some clones in this sample may be carry-over from other donors' samples. Each CDR3 is given without its conserved first and last residue.

V: TRBV20-1
J: TRBJ2-1
length: 11
CDR3: SARLAGGNEQF

V: TRBV20-1
J: TRBJ2-7
length: 14
CDR3: SASDLGDRASYEQY

V: TRBV7-6
J: TRBJ2-3
length: 17
CDR3: ASSLVPRGGGLSTDTQY

V: TRBV27
J: TRBJ1-2
length: 11
CDR3: ASSTPGNAGYT

V: TRBV5-1
J: TRBJ2-1
length: 14
CDR3: ASSLTWTSVYNEQF

V: TRBV7-6
J: TRBJ2-7
length: 12
CDR3: ASSLELAGVEQY

V: TRBV9
J: TRBJ2-5
length: 13
CDR3: ASSARQGISETQY

V: TRBV7-9
J: TRBJ1-3
length: 14
CDR3: ASSFVGQSSGNTIY

V: TRBV2
J: TRBJ1-5
length: 17
CDR3: ASYSAPHPGGLSNQPQH

V: TRBV9
J: TRBJ1-5
length: 13
CDR3: ASSVSGSPNQPQH

V: TRBV15
J: TRBJ1-1
length: 14
CDR3: ATSKGDREVNTEAF

V: TRBV4-3
J: TRBJ2-5
length: 17
CDR3: ASSQDRQTSGGEKETQY

V: TRBV18
J: TRBJ1-6
length: 13
CDR3: ASSPRTVDNSPLH

V: TRBV3-1
J: TRBJ1-5
length: 12
CDR3: ASSLSRGNQPQH

V: TRBV5-1
J: TRBJ2-1
length: 15
CDR3: ASSLNLAGASYNEQF

V: TRBV29-1
J: TRBJ2-5
length: 12
CDR3: SVGGGRVSETQY

V: TRBV6-5
J: TRBJ1-2
length: 10
CDR3: ASESRGHSYT

V: TRBV2
J: TRBJ1-1
length: 11
CDR3: ASSETGLPEAF

V: TRBV14
J: TRBJ2-6
length: 19
CDR3: ASSPLKGGPPHRSGANVLT

V: TRBV10-3
J: TRBJ1-1
length: 14
CDR3: AIRMAVSPQNTEAF

V: TRBV4-3
J: TRBJ1-1
length: 11
CDR3: ASSQVLNTEAF

V: TRBV4-3
J: TRBJ2-3
length: 14
CDR3: ASSQEFGGGTDTQY

V: TRBV7-2
J: TRBJ2-3
length: 20
CDR3: ASSLVVMGLAGGLTSTDTQY

V: TRBV6-2/TRBV6-3
J: TRBJ1-2
length: 14
CDR3: ASSTRQGGQNYGYT

V: TRBV5-1
J: TRBJ2-3
length: 13
CDR3: ASSPLAGVPDTQY

V: TRBV27
J: TRBJ1-5
length: 12
CDR3: ASSFGDTNQPQH

V: TRBV18
J: TRBJ2-3
length: 12
CDR3: ASSHTPSTDTQY

V: TRBV15
J: TRBJ1-4
length: 12
CDR3: ATRDRVRNEKLF

V: TRBV20-1
J: TRBJ2-7
length: 16
CDR3: SARDRIIIRAQSYEQY

V: TRBV29-1
J: TRBJ2-3
length: 8
CDR3: SVDTDTQY

V: TRBV12-3/TRBV12-4
J: TRBJ1-2
length: 10
CDR3: ASSLTNYGYT

V: TRBV4-3
J: TRBJ1-2
length: 14
CDR3: ASSRATGGEDYGYT

V: TRBV7-8
J: TRBJ2-3
length: 14
CDR3: ASRDPGLAGTDTQY

V: TRBV6-2/TRBV6-3
J: TRBJ1-1
length: 11
CDR3: ASRTIPNTEAF

V: TRBV7-2
J: TRBJ1-1
length: 15
CDR3: ASSNLPGSTTMAEAF

V: TRBV7-2
J: TRBJ2-5
length: 14
CDR3: ASSRPTSATQETQY

V: TRBV5-5
J: TRBJ2-3
length: 10
CDR3: ASSLDSDTQY

V: TRBV6-2/TRBV6-3
J: TRBJ1-2
length: 12
CDR3: ASSPRTADYGYT

V: TRBV4-2
J: TRBJ1-2
length: 16
CDR3: ASSPTGGNTPTYYGYT

V: TRBV20-1
J: TRBJ2-1
length: 11
CDR3: SALNQPYNEQF

V: TRBV7-2
J: TRBJ2-7
length: 11
CDR3: ASSLERYYEQY

V: TRBV5-1
J: TRBJ2-1
length: 12
CDR3: ASSLGWSGDEQF

V: TRBV20-1
J: TRBJ2-1
length: 13
CDR3: SALSGTSGYNEQF

V: TRBV29-1
J: TRBJ2-3
length: 12
CDR3: SVIGDTSTDTQY

V: TRBV20-1
J: TRBJ2-1
length: 13
CDR3: SARDPQRGGGEQF

V: TRBV7-9
J: TRBJ1-1
length: 13
CDR3: ASIVPPNMNTEAF

V: TRBV28
J: TRBJ1-6
length: 12
CDR3: ASSPQGPHSPLH

V: TRBV6-2/TRBV6-3
J: TRBJ1-1
length: 14
CDR3: ASSRRRVLEWTEAF

V: TRBV20-1
J: TRBJ1-1
length: 13
CDR3: SARERRGWNTEAF

V: TRBV7-3
J: TRBJ1-1
length: 11
CDR3: ASSLNRGDEAF

V: TRBV4-1
J: TRBJ1-1
length: 13
CDR3: ASSQGQGADTEAF

V: TRBV29-1
J: TRBJ2-7
length: 11
CDR3: SVGRVGSYEQY

V: TRBV5-1
J: TRBJ1-1
length: 12
CDR3: ASSFSGEDTEAF

V: TRBV4-1
J: TRBJ1-2
length: 13
CDR3: ASSQPQEGRYGYT

V: TRBV15
J: TRBJ2-3
length: 14
CDR3: ATSSGLADTTDTQY

V: TRBV4-2
J: TRBJ1-2
length: 14
CDR3: ASSQGLEGIAYGYT

V: TRBV6-4
J: TRBJ2-2
length: 11
CDR3: ASSDSYTGELF

V: TRBV30
J: TRBJ2-3
length: 13
CDR3: AWSAGGAGTDTQY

V: TRBV7-6
J: TRBJ2-3
length: 13
CDR3: ASSLVTYLTDTQY